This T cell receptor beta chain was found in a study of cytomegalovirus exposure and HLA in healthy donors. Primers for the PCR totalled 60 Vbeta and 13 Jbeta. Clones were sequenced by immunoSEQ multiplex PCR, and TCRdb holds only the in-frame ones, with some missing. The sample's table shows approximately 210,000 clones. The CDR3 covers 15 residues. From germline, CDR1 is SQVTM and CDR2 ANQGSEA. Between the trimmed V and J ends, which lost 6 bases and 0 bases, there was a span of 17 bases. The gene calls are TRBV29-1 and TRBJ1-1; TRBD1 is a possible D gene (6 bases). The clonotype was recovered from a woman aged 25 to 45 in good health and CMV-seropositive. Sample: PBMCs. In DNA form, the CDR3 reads TGCAGCGTCGAACCCCGACAGGTGATGAACACTGAAGCTTTCTTT. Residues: CSVEPRQVMNTEAFF.